A single sample is the source of the 26 T cell receptor beta chains below, sequenced in a study of metastatic and nonmetastatic thyroid tumors. MiXCR re-clonotyped the PCR reads for TCRdb. The profile shows approximately 24,000 clones, around a fifth of them singletons. Each patient went into thyroid surgery without having received any treatment. The sequencing input was blood. The receptors derive from a male donor with papillary thyroid cancer or a benign thyroid nodule (not recorded which). Some clones in this sample may be carry-over from other donors' samples.

As to this clone: In this CDR3 the conserved last residue, phenylalanine or tryptophan, is missing, so a read error is likely. Because the CDR3's place on the DNA is in doubt, the DNA is left out and the CDR3 is given as listed by TCRdb. This chain uses TRBV20-1 with TRBJ2-7; the table's D call TRBD1 went unverified against the DNA. The CDR3 extends over 14 residues, inclusive of both ends. CDR1 is DFQATT, CDR2 SNEGSKA, per germline (reference sequence). The CDR3 is CSARAGRRGYEKYL.

This clone was recorded at least ten times. The chain employs TRBV11-2 and TRBJ2-3; 10 bases are a match to TRBD2. The CDR3 is made up of 15 amino acids. V lost 7 bases and J lost 4; bases outside the gene matches: 8. In germline, CDR1 is SGHAT, CDR2 FQNNGV. CDR3 sequence reads: CASTLLGTSADTQYF. CDR3 coding DNA: TGTGCCAGCACCCTTCTCGGGACTAGCGCAGATACGCAGTATTTT.

This clone has ten or more counts. CDR3 nucleotide sequence: TGTGCCAGCAGCTCAGAACGGCCGGTATCGAACACCGGGGAGCTGTTTTTT. It encodes CASSSERPVSNTGELFF. V gene TRBV11-3 combines with J gene TRBJ2-2; unclear D gene. CDR1 and CDR2 from the germline V gene are SGHNT and YENEEA. The CDR3 is 17 residues long. V was cut by 4 bases and J by 0 bases, with 15 bases left in between.

This clone was observed at least ten times. J is TRBJ1-4 and V is TRBV6-1, with unresolved D. Trimming took 6 bases from V and 0 from J, leaving 11 bases between them. Germline loops: CDR1 MNHNS, CDR2 SASEGT. The CDR3 runs to 15 residues. In DNA, the CDR3 is TGTGCCAGCAGCCTGAACAGAGCAACTAATGAAAAACTGTTTTTT. It translates to CASSLNRATNEKLFF.

This clone was counted ten times or more. This chain joins TRBV27 and TRBJ1-5; D remains ambiguous. V dropped 2 bases and J dropped 4 bases, with 6 bases sitting between them. There are 13 residues in the CDR3. CDR1 and CDR2 from the germline V gene are MNHEY and SMNVEV (reference sequence). CDR3 in amino acids: CASSLSLNQPQHF. The CDR3 DNA reads as TGTGCCAGCAGTTTAAGCTTGAATCAGCCCCAGCATTTT.

This clone has ten or more counts. The V and J genes are TRBV24-1 and TRBJ2-1; D is unclear. The germline V gene has CDR1 KGHDR and CDR2 SFDVKD. The V and J ends lost 3 bases and 7 bases respectively, with 3 bases between them. This CDR3 is built from 11 residues. CDR3 nucleotide sequence: TGTGCCACCAGTGATGGGAATGAGCAGTTCTTC. Its protein product is CATSDGNEQFF.

To note about this clone: A single base separates this from a much larger clone, so it may be a read error. The V call is TRBV5-6, the J call TRBJ1-1; D unresolved. Germline-derived CDR1 and CDR2 are SGHDT and YYEEEE. The CDR3 loop spans 15 amino acids. The CDR3: CAGSLGLGETTEAFF. The CDR3 DNA is TGTGCCGGCAGCTTGGGTCTGGGAGAGACCACTGAAGCTTTCTTT.

This clone came up a few times. The genes are TRBV4-2 and TRBJ2-7; the D gene is possibly TRBD2 (5 bases). Germline CDR1 and CDR2: LGHNA and YNFKEQ. This CDR3 has 14 residues. V dropped 11 bases and J dropped 2 bases, with 19 bases sitting between them. The CDR3 is CAYSQDSRAYEQYF. CDR3 nucleotides: TGTGCCTACAGCCAAGATTCGCGGGCCTACGAGCAGTACTTC.

This clone has at least ten counts. The chain has TRBV11-3 and TRBJ1-3; possibly TRBD1 for D (5 bases). The germline CDR1 and CDR2 sequences are SGHNT and YENEEA. Trimming took off 4 bases at V and 0 bases at J, with 10 bases between the two ends. The length of the CDR3 is 15 residues. Here the CDR3 reads CASSSRDRSGNTIYF. Here the CDR3 DNA reads TGTGCCAGCAGCTCAAGGGACCGCTCTGGAAACACCATATATTTT.

The J gene is TRBJ2-7, the V gene TRBV9; D is possibly TRBD2 (5 bases). The CDR3 is 13 amino acids. CDR1 is SGDLS, CDR2 YYNGEE, per germline. V was trimmed by 0 bases and J by 6 bases, leaving 10 bases between them. CDR3 protein: CASSVGVGVEQYF. The CDR3 region has the DNA TGTGCCAGCAGCGTAGGGGTCGGGGTCGAGCAGTACTTC.

At least ten counts were recorded for this clone. This chain joins TRBV20-1 and TRBJ2-1; 8 bases are shared with TRBD2. With 7 bases clipped from V and 5 bases from J, the junction kept 19 bases outside the gene matches. The germline V gene has CDR1 DFQATT and CDR2 SNEGSKA (reference sequence). The CDR3 is 17 residues long. The CDR3 protein is CSGLGGPSGQPDNEQFF. CDR3 nucleotides: TGCAGTGGATTGGGAGGTCCTAGCGGGCAGCCGGACAATGAGCAGTTCTTC.

The chain is built from TRBV20-1 and TRBJ2-7; 8 bases align to TRBD1. V lost 3 bases to trimming and J lost 4 bases; unmatched junction nucleotides: 5. Germline V gene sequence: CDR1 DFQATT, CDR2 SNEGSKA (reference sequence). This CDR3 region has 13 residues. For the CDR3, the DNA is TGCAGTGCTAGTCGGGACAGGATGTACGAGCAGTACTTC. Its protein product is CSASRDRMYEQYF.

Many counts were recorded for this clone. The J gene is TRBJ1-1, the V gene TRBV20-1, with no clear D. V lost 1 base to trimming and J lost 3 bases, with 6 bases between them. The CDR3 is made up of 12 amino acids. CDR1 and CDR2 (germline): DFQATT, SNEGSKA (reference sequence). The CDR3 reads CSARGGYTEAFF. The CDR3 nucleotides read TGCAGTGCTAGAGGTGGATACACTGAAGCTTTCTTT.

This clone was recorded many times. This chain uses TRBV10-2 with TRBJ1-1; the D is unclear. Germline loops: CDR1 WSHSY, CDR2 SAAADI. The CDR3 is 12 residues long. Trimming took off 1 base at V and 1 base at J, with 1 base between the two ends. CDR3 residues: CASSEWNTEAFF. The CDR3 nucleotides are TGCGCCAGCAGTGAGTGGAACACTGAAGCTTTCTTT.

The sample holds many counts of this clone. The chain is built from TRBV6-1 and TRBJ1-6; the D gene is possibly TRBD1 (5 bases). From germline, CDR1 is MNHNS and CDR2 SASEGT. The CDR3 loop spans 14 amino acids. Trimming took 1 base from V and 10 from J, leaving 11 bases between them. This CDR3 is CASSEERGRSPLHF. The CDR3 bases are TGTGCCAGCAGTGAAGAGAGGGGACGATCACCCCTCCACTTT.

Within the sample, this clone is medium-sized (0.01 to 0.1%). The rearrangement joins TRBV4-1 to TRBJ1-2; no firm D call. V dropped 0 bases and J dropped 6 bases, with 11 bases sitting between them. The germline V gene has CDR1 MGHRA and CDR2 YSYEKL. The CDR3 runs to 14 residues. The CDR3: CASSQERTLHGYTF. CDR3 DNA sequence: TGCGCCAGCAGCCAAGAGCGGACTCTTCATGGCTACACCTTC.

Details on this clone: Because it lacks the conserved phenylalanine or tryptophan at the end, this CDR3 is likely a read error. The limits of the CDR3 on the DNA are not certain, so only TCRdb's listed CDR3 is given. The V and J genes are TRBV27 and TRBJ2-7; the table assigns TRBD1, which was not confirmed against the DNA. Germline V gene lookup returns CDR1 MNHEY and CDR2 SMNVEV (reference sequence). Both ends counted, the CDR3 spans 14 residues. CDR3 protein: CASSSGTGAYEKYL.

As concerns this clone: Germline and junction disagree at one end, which may indicate a read error. This chain uses TRBV5-4 with TRBJ2-1, with D perhaps being TRBD1 or TRBD2 (7 bases each). CDR3 length: 17 amino acids. Germline V CDR1 and CDR2: SGHNT, YYREEE (reference sequence). CDR3 nucleotide sequence: TGTGCCAGCAGCTCGGTCAGGGGGGGTAGCTCTTACAATGGGCAGTTCTTC. It translates to CASSSVRGGSSYNGQFF.

The rearrangement uses TRBV5-6 and TRBJ2-7; the D gene is possibly TRBD1 (6 bases). CDR3 length: 12 amino acids. Germline lookup yields CDR1 SGHDT and CDR2 YYEEEE. V was pared by 10 bases and J by 5 bases, with 16 bases between. In nucleotides, the CDR3 is TGTGCCTGGACCCGGGACATGGACGAGCAGTACTTC. Protein product: CAWTRDMDEQYF. Full variable domain (rest looked up from reference TRBV5-6 and TRBJ2-7): DAGVTQSPTHLIKTRGQQVTLRCSPKSGHDTVSWYQQALGQGPQFIFQYYEEEERQRGNFPDRFSGHQFPNYSSELNVNALLLGDSALYLCAWTRDMDEQYFGPGTRLTVT.

This clone was observed at least ten times. The genes are TRBV30 and TRBJ1-2; unclear D gene. Trimming stripped 4 bases from V and 5 bases from J, with 11 bases between. Looked up from germline, CDR1 is GTSNPN and CDR2 is SVGIG (reference sequence). The CDR3 is 12 amino acids. For the CDR3, the DNA is TGTGCCTGGAACGGGGTGTCTTATGGCTACACCTTC. Translation: CAWNGVSYGYTF. Using reference TRBV30 and TRBJ1-2 for the parts outside the CDR3, the full variable domain is SQTIHQWPATLVQPVGSPLSLECTVEGTSNPNLYWYRQAAGRGLQLLFYSVGIGQISSEVPQNLSASRPQDRQFILSSKKLLLSDSGFYLCAWNGVSYGYTFGSGTRLTVV.

This clone has a count of ten or more. The chain couples TRBV5-1 to TRBJ2-1; 12 bases agree with TRBD1. From germline, CDR1 is SGHRS and CDR2 YFSETQ. The V gene end was trimmed by 5 bases and the J gene end by 7 bases; junction bases not matched to a gene: 13. The length of the CDR3 is 17 residues. This CDR3 reads CASRRSPGQGARNEQFF. For the CDR3, the DNA is TGCGCCAGCAGGAGGAGCCCGGGACAGGGGGCGAGAAATGAGCAGTTCTTC.

In its sample, this clone was seen many times. Written as DNA, the CDR3 is TGCGCCAGCAGTCCTCAATACTCTGGAAACACCATATATTTT. As protein: CASSPQYSGNTIYF. The J gene is TRBJ1-3, the V gene TRBV5-1; D gene unclear. Looked up from germline, CDR1 is SGHRS and CDR2 is YFSETQ. The CDR3 sequence is 14 residues long. V was shortened by 5 bases and J by 0 bases, with 9 bases between the two germline ends.

This clone appeared many times. The rearrangement joins TRBV7-9 to TRBJ1-4; weak D call: TRBD1 (5 bases). CDR3 length: 14 amino acids. From germline, CDR1 is SEHNR and CDR2 FQNEAQ (reference sequence). V lost 5 bases to trimming and J lost 8 bases, with 15 bases between them. CDR3 coding DNA: TGTGCCAGCAGCCTGGGGGGGGTTACGGAAAAACTGTTTTTT. It encodes CASSLGGVTEKLFF.

This chain uses TRBV9 with TRBJ2-1; TRBD2 matches 13 bases. CDR1 is SGDLS, CDR2 YYNGEE, per germline. V was pared by 4 bases and J by 10 bases, with 11 bases of the junction left unmatched. The CDR3 runs to 16 residues. In DNA, the CDR3 is TGTGCCAGCAGCACCCTCGGGGGACTAGCGGGACCAGAGCAGTTCTTC. This codes for CASSTLGGLAGPEQFF.

The chain combines TRBV30 with TRBJ1-6; tentative D call: TRBD1 (5 bases). Germline assignment: CDR1 GTSNPN and CDR2 SVGIG (reference sequence). V was shortened by 2 bases and J by 7 bases, with 15 bases between the two germline ends. This CDR3 is 15 amino acids long. The CDR3 nucleotides read TGTGCCTGGAGTTTCCCCGGGCAGGGCAATTCACCCCTCCACTTT. Encoded protein: CAWSFPGQGNSPLHF.

By sample share, this clone is medium-sized. This chain joins TRBV6-2 or TRBV6-3 and TRBJ2-6; perhaps TRBD2 as D (6 bases). Germline values: CDR1 MNHEY, CDR2 SVGEGT. The CDR3 extends over 15 amino acids. Deletions cut 6 bases from V and 0 bases from J, with 9 bases between. The CDR3: CASRGLLSGANVLTF. In nucleotides, the CDR3 is TGTGCCAGCAGGGGACTCCTCTCTGGGGCCAACGTCCTGACTTTC.